This T cell receptor (beta chain) stems from a study of shared clonotypes between healthy human individuals. Study-wide context: Per donor, three plates held CD4 naive cells, three held CD4 memory, two held CD8 naive and one held CD8 memory. Study outcomes and limitations: Generally, estimated richness proved larger in naive subsets than it did in memory subsets.

Trimming cost V 0 bases and J 5 bases; bases outside gene matches: 7. CDR3 length: 16 residues. Germline assignment: CDR1 LGHNA and CDR2 YNFKEQ. CD4+ cells yielded CD45RA+ naive and CD45RA-negative memory subsets. With regard to this clone: What it recognizes is unknown. The sample has other DNA sequences that encode this CDR3 too.

The authors ran the assay at deep level. TCRdb's copy holds only in-frame clones and misses some; the assay was immunoSEQ multiplex PCR. The sample has over a million clones, around 82% seen once. Sequences were obtained from memory CD4+ T cells from PBMCs. Stated subset: CD45RA-negative fraction. This clonotype originated in a man aged 18 to 30 in good health. Some clones in this sample may be carry-over from other donors' samples. The J gene is TRBJ2-5, the V gene TRBV4-2, with TRBD2 identical over 9 bases. CDR3 nucleotide sequence: TGTGCCAGCAGCCAAGATCCCGGACTAGCGAGGGAGACCCAGTACTTC. Translating it yields CASSQDPGLARETQYF.